This TCR beta chain was recovered during a study of T cell repertoires in cytomegalovirus infection. The CDR3 runs 14 residues. V shed 6 bases and J 6 bases; nucleotides not matched to a gene: 6. Study-wide points: Summed frequency of shared TCR beta families picked out CMV carriers who also had the relevant HLA. The ex vivo response was dominated by HLA-C-restricted CMV-specific TCR beta clonotypes.

TCRdb redid the calling of the reads with MiXCR, one entry per CDR3 protein. The table records around 50,000 distinct CDR3 sequences, around 20% of them present only once. As regards this clonotype: The antigen remains undetermined.

This TCR was sampled from a human donor in good health (CMV status not recorded). Some clones in this sample may be carry-over from other donors' samples. Sequencing used CD8+ T cells from cultured PBMCs, obtained from culture after CMV antigen stimulation. The V call is TRBV12-3 or TRBV12-4, the J call TRBJ2-1; 9 bases are a match to TRBD2. CDR3 amino acids: CASSTGGRGNEQFF. CDR3 nucleotide sequence: TGTGCCAGCAGCACGGGCGGGAGGGGCAATGAGCAGTTCTTC.